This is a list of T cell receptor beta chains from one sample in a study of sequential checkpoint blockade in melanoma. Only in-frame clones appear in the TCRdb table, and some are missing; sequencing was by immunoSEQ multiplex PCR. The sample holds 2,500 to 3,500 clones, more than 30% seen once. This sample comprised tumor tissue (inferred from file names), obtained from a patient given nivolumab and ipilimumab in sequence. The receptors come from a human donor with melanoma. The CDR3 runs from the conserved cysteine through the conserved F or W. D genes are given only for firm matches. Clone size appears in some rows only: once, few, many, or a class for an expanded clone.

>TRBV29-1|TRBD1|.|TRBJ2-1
TGCAGCGTTGCCCGGACAGGGGGGTATGAGCAGTTCTTC
CSVARTGGYEQFF
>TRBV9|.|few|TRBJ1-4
TGTGCCAGCAGCGTCAGGGGTAATGAAAAACTGTTTTTT
CASSVRGNEKLFF
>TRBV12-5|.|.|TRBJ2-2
TGTGCTAGTGCCCTGGGGTCAGTCACCGGGGAGCTGTTTTTT
CASALGSVTGELFF
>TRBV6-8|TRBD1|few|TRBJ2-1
TGTGCCAGCAGCGCTCTTTCAGGGGGCAGATCCTACAATGAGCAGTTCTTC
CASSALSGGRSYNEQFF
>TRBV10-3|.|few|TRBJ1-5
TGTGCCATCAGTGAGAACAGGGAAGGAAGTCAGCCCCAGCATTTT
CAISENREGSQPQHF
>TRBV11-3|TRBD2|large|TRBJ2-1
TGTGCCAGCAGCTCCGCCGACTGGGGACTAGCGGGAGTTGAGCAGTTCTTC
CASSSADWGLAGVEQFF
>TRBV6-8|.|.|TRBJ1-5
TGTGCCAGCAAGGGGGGGAATCAGCCCCAGCATTTT
CASKGGNQPQHF
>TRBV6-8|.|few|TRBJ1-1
TGTGCCAGCAGGGAGACAGCTCTCACTGAAGCTTTCTTT
CASRETALTEAFF
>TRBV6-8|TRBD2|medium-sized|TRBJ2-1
TGTGCCAGCAGTTACTCTGCTAGCGGGAGGGCCGGGGAGTTCTTC
CASSYSASGRAGEFF
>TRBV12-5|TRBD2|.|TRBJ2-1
TGTGCCAGCACCCCTAGCGGGAGCTCCTACAATGAGCAGTTCTTC
CASTPSGSSYNEQFF
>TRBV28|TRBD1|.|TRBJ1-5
TGTGCCAGCAGTGGAACAGGGGGTAGCAATCAGCCCCAGCATTTT
CASSGTGGSNQPQHF
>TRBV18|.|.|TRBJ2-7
TGTGCCACCAGGGACGGAGACTCCTACGAGCAGTACTTC
CATRDGDSYEQYF
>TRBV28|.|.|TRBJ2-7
TGTGCCAGCAAGCCGCTGCAGGGGGAGCAGTACTTC
CASKPLQGEQYF
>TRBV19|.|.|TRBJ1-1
TGTGCCAGTACCCTCGGGTCCTCCAACACTGAAGCTTTCTTT
CASTLGSSNTEAFF
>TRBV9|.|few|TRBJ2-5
TGTGCCAGCAGCTCAGACGTGACAGGATGGACCCAGTACTTC
CASSSDVTGWTQYF
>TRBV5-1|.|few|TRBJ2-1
TGCGCCAGCAGCTTGGTAGGGCAGCGCTACAATGAGCAGTTCTTC
CASSLVGQRYNEQFF
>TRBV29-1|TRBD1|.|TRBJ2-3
TGCAGCGTTGAAGAGTTGGGACAGGGCGGAACAGATACGCAGTATTTT
CSVEELGQGGTDTQYF
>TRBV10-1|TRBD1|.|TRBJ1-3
TGCGCCAGCAGAAACCCAGACAGGGCAGGTGGAAACACCATATATTTT
CASRNPDRAGGNTIYF